The 3 T cell receptor beta chains below were found in one sample sequenced in a study of blood T cell repertoires in COVID-19. This table comes from immunoSEQ multiplex PCR, and its TCRdb copy is limited to in-frame clones, with some not included. In the table there are about 210,000 clones, 70% to 90% of which are singletons. Sequencing input: peripheral blood. The receptors originated from a woman in her thirties or forties with acute or convalescent COVID-19.

The CDR3 reads CASSLRPDRGLNTEAFF. Written as DNA, the CDR3 is TGTGCCAGCAGCTTGAGACCCGACAGGGGACTGAACACTGAAGCTTTCTTT. V usage is TRBV11-2 and J usage is TRBJ1-1, with TRBD1 identical over 8 bases. Germline CDR1 is SGHAT and CDR2 is FQNNGV. The CDR3 spans 17 residues. J was trimmed by 0 bases and V by 3 bases; bases with no gene match: 9.

This chain uses TRBV2 with TRBJ2-5; the D gene is possibly TRBD1 (5 bases). Germline CDR1 is SNHLY and CDR2 is FYNNEI. V was clipped by 6 bases and J by 7 bases, with 9 bases between them. The CDR3 sequence is 11 residues long. The CDR3 loop reads CASRTAPTQYF. The CDR3 nucleotides are TGTGCCAGCAGGACAGCGCCGACCCAGTACTTC.

The CDR3 loop is CASSAPGVNQPQHF. CDR3 DNA sequence: TGTGCCAGCAGCGCGCCGGGTGTCAATCAGCCCCAGCATTTT. The J gene is TRBJ1-5, the V gene TRBV7-2; the D is unclear. CDR1 and CDR2 (germline): SGHTA, FQGNSA. Trimming took 5 bases from V and 3 from J, leaving 11 bases between them. This CDR3 has 14 residues.